The 14 T cell receptor beta chains below were found in one sample sequenced in a study of T cells after yellow fever vaccination. Using its own MiXCR run on the 5' RACE reads, TCRdb lists one record per CDR3 protein. The sample contains around 260,000 distinct CDR3 sequences, around 5.2% of which appear only once. The sequenced sample was CD4+ T cells sorted from PBMCs, obtained on the day of the yellow fever booster vaccination. The receptors come from a man aged 18 to 35 who received the YFV17D yellow fever vaccine.

This clonotype was counted ten times or more. V and J are TRBV25-1 and TRBJ2-5; D may correspond to TRBD1 or TRBD2 (5 bases each). CDR1 is MGHDK, CDR2 SYGVNS, per germline. The CDR3 loop spans 16 amino acids. The V and J ends lost 2 bases and 5 bases respectively, with 18 bases between them. CDR3 residues: CASSEGGRSRGETQYF. The CDR3 DNA reads TGTGCCAGCAGTGAAGGGGGACGCTCGAGAGGGGAGACCCAGTACTTC. Supplemented by reference TRBV25-1 and TRBJ2-5, the full variable domain reads EADIYQTPRYLVIGTGKKITLECSQTMGHDKMYWYQQDPGMELHLIHYSYGVNSTEKGDLSSESTVSRIRTEHFPLTLESARPSHTSQYLCASSEGGRSRGETQYFGPGTRLLVL.

This clonotype was recorded a few times. This chain uses TRBV6-2 or TRBV6-3 with TRBJ2-7; TRBD1 or TRBD2 may be the D gene (5 bases each). With 6 bases removed from V and 3 bases from J, the gap between germline ends came to 18 bases. The CDR3 totals 15 residues. Germline V lookup: CDR1 MNHEY, CDR2 SVGEGT. The CDR3 sequence: CASRRGLGALYEQYF. In DNA, the CDR3 is TGTGCCAGCAGACGGGGCCTCGGGGCTCTCTACGAGCAGTACTTC.

This clonotype was found many times. The CDR3, as DNA: TGCAGCGCCCCGGGACAGGGAATGAACACTGAAGCTTTCTTT. This translates into CSAPGQGMNTEAFF. V is TRBV29-1 and J is TRBJ1-1; TRBD1 matches 9 bases. The CDR3 is made up of 14 amino acids. Germline CDR1 is SQVTM and CDR2 is ANQGSEA. The V segment lost 7 bases and the J segment 0 bases; nucleotides outside the gene matches: 6.

Many counts were recorded for this clonotype. This chain links TRBV7-2 with TRBJ1-1, with 7 bases lining up with TRBD1. CDR1 is SGHTA, CDR2 FQGNSA, per germline. With 5 bases clipped from V and 0 bases from J, the junction kept 21 bases outside the gene matches. There are 20 residues in the CDR3. The CDR3 DNA sequence: TGTGCCAGCAGCCCAAGGCCTTACAGGGGACGGAAGGGGATGAACACTGAAGCTTTCTTT. This encodes CASSPRPYRGRKGMNTEAFF.

The gene calls are TRBV12-3 or TRBV12-4 and TRBJ2-3; TRBD1 matches 11 bases. Unmatched junction bases numbered 8, after V lost 6 bases and J lost 6 bases. This CDR3 spans 15 amino acids. The CDR3 sequence: CASSRTGGKWDTQYF. The CDR3 DNA reads TGTGCCAGCAGCAGGACAGGGGGCAAGTGGGATACGCAGTATTTT.

In its sample, this clonotype was seen many times. The chain has TRBV24-1 and TRBJ2-2; 9 nucleotides match TRBD1. Unmatched junction bases numbered 11, after V lost 3 bases and J lost 4 bases. Germline CDR1 KGHDR, CDR2 SFDVKD. The CDR3 is 18 amino acids. The CDR3 bases are TGTGCCACCAGTGATCCCTCGATGGGACAGGGAGGCACCGGGGAGCTGTTTTTT. This translates into CATSDPSMGQGGTGELFF.

The CDR3 DNA reads TGTGCCTGGAGTGCCACAGCCCGCAATGAGCAGTTCTTC. Translating gives CAWSATARNEQFF. The gene calls are TRBV30 and TRBJ2-1; D not resolved. Looked up from germline, CDR1 is GTSNPN and CDR2 is SVGIG (reference sequence). The CDR3 consists of 13 residues. V lost 1 base and J lost 6, with 10 bases in between.

The rearrangement links TRBV11-2 to TRBJ1-2; D possibly corresponds to TRBD1 (6 bases). V shed 4 bases and J shed 6 bases, with 12 bases lying between them. This CDR3 spans 13 amino acids. Per germline, CDR1 SGHAT and CDR2 FQNNGV. CDR3 DNA: TGTGCCAGCAGCTCCACGGCAGGGGATGGCTACACCTTC. The encoded protein is CASSSTAGDGYTF.

In this sample, this clonotype turned up many times. This chain links TRBV20-1 with TRBJ2-1; D is uncertain. Trimming took 3 bases from V and 4 from J, leaving 4 bases between them. The CDR3 has 11 amino acids. Germline lookup yields CDR1 DFQATT and CDR2 SNEGSKA (reference sequence). The CDR3 DNA is TGCAGTGCTAGTGGATACAATGAGCAGTTCTTC. Translation gives CSASGYNEQFF.

This clonotype was counted between two and nine times. This chain links TRBV4-1 with TRBJ2-3; 7 bases match TRBD2. V gave up 5 bases and J gave up 2 bases; unmatched junction bases: 16. The CDR3 is 18 amino acids. Germline CDR1 reads MGHRA; CDR2 reads YSYEKL. The CDR3 DNA follows: TGCGCCAGCAGCGACCGAGTCCGGGGGACTACGTACACAGATACGCAGTATTTT. It is translated as CASSDRVRGTTYTDTQYF.

This clonotype was recorded many times. V is TRBV12-3 or TRBV12-4 and J is TRBJ2-3; TRBD2 agrees at 7 bases. CDR3 length: 17 amino acids. V gave up 6 bases and J gave up 6 bases; unmatched junction bases: 18. The CDR3 spells CASRAGGWGGLVDTQYF. CDR3 nucleotide sequence: TGTGCCAGCAGGGCCGGGGGGTGGGGGGGACTGGTGGATACGCAGTATTTT.

This clonotype was recorded at least ten times. The genes are TRBV7-6 and TRBJ2-2, with D hard to call. This CDR3 region has 16 residues. Deletions cut 7 bases from V and 6 bases from J, with 21 bases between. Germline CDR1 reads SGHVS; CDR2 reads FNYEAQ. The CDR3 protein is CASTNPYRKGPGELFF. The CDR3 DNA reads as TGTGCCAGCACCAACCCGTATAGGAAGGGCCCCGGGGAGCTGTTTTTT.

This clonotype was seen a few times. V is TRBV2 and J is TRBJ1-5; TRBD1 agrees at 7 bases. From germline, CDR1 is SNHLY and CDR2 FYNNEI. V lost 0 bases to trimming and J lost 9 bases; unmatched junction nucleotides: 5. CDR3 length: 14 residues. The CDR3 here is CASSEARGPRPQHF. The CDR3 bases are TGTGCCAGCAGTGAAGCGAGGGGGCCCCGGCCCCAGCATTTT.

This clonotype was recorded many times. V is TRBV29-1 and J is TRBJ2-4; D is perhaps TRBD2 (5 bases). Germline loops: CDR1 SQVTM, CDR2 ANQGSEA. This CDR3 region has 12 residues. Trimming left V 4 bases short and J 7 bases short, with 11 bases between. CDR3 sequence: CSVGQRSNIQYF. CDR3 nucleotides: TGCAGCGTTGGGCAGCGGAGTAACATTCAGTACTTC.